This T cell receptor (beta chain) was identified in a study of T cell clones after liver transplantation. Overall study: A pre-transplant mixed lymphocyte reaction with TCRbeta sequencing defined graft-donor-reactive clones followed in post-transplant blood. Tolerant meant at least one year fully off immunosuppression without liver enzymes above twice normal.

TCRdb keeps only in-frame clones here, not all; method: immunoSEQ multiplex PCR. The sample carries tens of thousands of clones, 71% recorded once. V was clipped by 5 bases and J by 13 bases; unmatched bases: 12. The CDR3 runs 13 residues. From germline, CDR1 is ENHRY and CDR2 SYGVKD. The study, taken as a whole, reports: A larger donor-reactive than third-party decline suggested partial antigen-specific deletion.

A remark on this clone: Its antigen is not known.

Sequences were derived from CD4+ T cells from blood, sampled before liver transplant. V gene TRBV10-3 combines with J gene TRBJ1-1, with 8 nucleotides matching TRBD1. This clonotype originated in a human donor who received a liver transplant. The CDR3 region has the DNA TGTGCCATCAGTCGGACAGGGATTGAAAAGGGTTTCTTT. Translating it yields CAISRTGIEKGFF.